This TCR beta chain was found in a study of T cells in Graves' hyperthyroidism and ophthalmopathy. CDR1 is SNHLY, CDR2 FYNNEI, per germline. The V end lost 10 bases, the J end lost 7 bases, and 19 bases lay between the germline ends. This CDR3 is built from 14 residues. Amplification targeted TCR beta CDR3 regions from RNA transcripts. First-round RT-PCR of the TCR CDR3 relied on the HTBI primer set. TCRdb fed the multiplex PCR reads into MiXCR, producing one record per CDR3 protein. The data contain roughly 570,000 distinct CDR3 sequences, about 43% of them singletons. This clonotype was seen at least ten times.

The chain carries TRBV2 and TRBJ1-4, with D possibly being TRBD1 (6 bases). The source is a woman younger than 30 with Graves' hyperthyroidism. Sequencing used peripheral blood or thyroid tissue (not recorded which). CDR3 DNA sequence: TGTGCCACCAGAAAACAGGGAGTGAGTGAAAAACTGTTTTTT. It specifies CATRKQGVSEKLFF.